These 5 T cell receptor beta chains share one sample of origin, sequenced in a study of shared clonotypes between healthy human individuals. Here immunoSEQ multiplex PCR was the method, and the copy in TCRdb shows in-frame clones only, minus some. The table includes 2 million to 2.5 million clones, approximately 95% detected once. Material for sequencing was naive CD4+ T cells from PBMCs. Regarding subset: CD45RA+ positively selected. The receptors were sampled from a man aged 18 to 29 in good health. Some clones in this sample may be carry-over from other donors' samples.

This clone has just one count. This rearrangement joins TRBV2 to TRBJ2-2; 7 positions match TRBD1. CDR3 length equals 14 residues. Germline-derived CDR1 and CDR2 are SNHLY and FYNNEI. V lost 8 bases to trimming and J lost 3 bases; unmatched junction nucleotides: 6. The CDR3 bases are TGTGCCAGCTCCCAGCAGGGGGACACCGGGGAGCTGTTTTTT. Its translation: CASSQQGDTGELFF.

This clone was observed a single time. Additional DNA sequences in this sample encode the identical CDR3. This chain links TRBV7-9 with TRBJ2-5, with 7 nucleotides matching TRBD2. Per the germline V gene, CDR1 is SEHNR and CDR2 is FQNEAQ (reference sequence). CDR3 length: 13 residues. Trimming removed 3 bases from V and 5 bases from J; junction bases left unmatched: 3. CDR3 nucleotide sequence: TGTGCCAGCAGCTTGGCGGGAGCTGAGACCCAGTACTTC. Translated: CASSLAGAETQYF.

In this sample, this clone turned up once. The chain carries TRBV2 and TRBJ2-5, with TRBD2 matching over 14 bases. CDR1 and CDR2 (germline): SNHLY, FYNNEI. The CDR3 sequence is 16 residues long. The junction had 8 bases not matched to a gene; V was cut back by 6 bases and J by 5 bases. The CDR3 bases are TGTGCCAGCAGCGCTGGACTAGCGGGAGGTGTTGAGACCCAGTACTTC. The encoded protein is CASSAGLAGGVETQYF.

J is TRBJ2-3 and V is TRBV2; D gene unclear. CDR1 is SNHLY, CDR2 FYNNEI, per germline. This CDR3 has 18 amino acids. V lost 0 bases to trimming and J lost 3 bases, with 19 bases between them. The CDR3 DNA is TGTGCCAGCAGTGAAGCGTTAGGTTCATCTGGAACAACAGATACGCAGTATTTT. This sequence encodes CASSEALGSSGTTDTQYF.

Points on this clone: The same CDR3 arises from other DNA sequences in this sample as well. The rearrangement joins TRBV5-1 to TRBJ2-3; 11 nucleotides match TRBD1. The V gene end was trimmed by 4 bases and the J gene end by 3 bases; junction bases not matched to a gene: 7. The CDR3 has 16 residues. Germline assignment: CDR1 SGHRS and CDR2 YFSETQ. CDR3 DNA sequence: TGCGCCAGCAGCCCTGGCGGGACAGGGGGGACAGATACGCAGTATTTT. Translating it yields CASSPGGTGGTDTQYF. The full variable domain, rest sourced from reference TRBV5-1 and TRBJ2-3, is KAGVTQTPRYLIKTRGQQVTLSCSPISGHRSVSWYQQTPGQGLQFLFEYFSETQRNKGNFPGRFSGRQFSNSRSEMNVSTLELGDSALYLCASSPGGTGGTDTQYFGPGTRLTVL.